Shown below are 22 T cell receptor beta chains from a single sample sequenced in a study of cytomegalovirus exposure and HLA in healthy donors. PCR amplification relied on 60 Vbeta primers (plus 13 Jbeta primers). The method was immunoSEQ multiplex PCR; TCRdb's version includes in-frame clones alone and lacks a portion of them. The sample table sets out around 200,000 clones. The sequencing sample was made of PBMCs. The receptors come from a woman aged 25 to 39 in good health and CMV-seropositive.

Of note for this clone: The junction departs from germline at one end; a sequencing error may be responsible. The same CDR3 is also encoded by other DNA sequences in this sample. This chain connects TRBV30 to TRBJ1-1; unclear D gene. The CDR3 totals 16 residues. Looked up from germline, CDR1 is GTSNPN and CDR2 is SVGIG (reference sequence). This chain's CDR3 is CAWSVVGGRGNTEAFF. The CDR3 nucleotides read TGTGCCTGGAGTGTGGTGGGTGGCAGAGGGAACACTGAAGCTTTCTTC.

The CDR3 DNA reads TGTGCCACCAGTCGGGAGGATGAGCAGTTCTTC. It encodes CATSREDEQFF. This sequence joins TRBV15 and TRBJ2-1, with 7 bases aligning to TRBD2. This CDR3 spans 11 amino acids. Germline CDR1 and CDR2: LNHNV and YYDKDF (reference sequence). J was trimmed by 8 bases and V by 6 bases; bases with no gene match: 1.

This rearrangement joins TRBV19 to TRBJ1-2, with D uncertain. The germline V gene has CDR1 LNHDA and CDR2 SQIVND (reference sequence). CDR3 length equals 13 residues. The germline V and J ends were trimmed by 4 bases and 8 bases, with 14 bases remaining between them. The CDR3 DNA follows: TGTGCCAGTAGTACGCATTCCCTGCAGGGCTACACCTTC. Protein: CASSTHSLQGYTF.

The V call is TRBV5-1, the J call TRBJ2-6; tentatively, D is TRBD1 (6 bases). V shed 5 bases and J shed 6 bases, with 18 bases lying between them. Germline-derived CDR1 and CDR2 are SGHRS and YFSETQ. The CDR3 covers 16 residues. CDR3 sequence: CASSKGRGLPANVLTF. The CDR3 coding sequence is TGCGCCAGCAGTAAGGGCAGGGGTCTCCCGGCCAACGTCCTGACTTTC.

The V gene is TRBV29-1, the J gene TRBJ2-3; 10 bases line up with TRBD1. Germline V gene lookup returns CDR1 SQVTM and CDR2 ANQGSEA. The junction had 6 bases not matched to a gene; V was cut back by 2 bases and J by 4 bases. The CDR3 loop spans 15 amino acids. CDR3 loop: CSVETWDRGPDTQYF. Here the CDR3 DNA reads TGCAGCGTTGAAACATGGGACAGGGGACCAGATACGCAGTATTTT.

The chain carries TRBV28 and TRBJ2-7, with a tentative D call TRBD1 (6 bases). Trimming stripped 3 bases from V and 1 base from J, with 10 bases between. The CDR3 is made up of 14 amino acids. Germline CDR1 is MDHEN and CDR2 is SYDVKM. For the CDR3, the DNA is TGTGCCAGCAGTTTGGACAGCACATCCTACGAGCAGTACTTC. Translating gives CASSLDSTSYEQYF.

The chain uses TRBV5-1 and TRBJ1-4, with unresolved D. Germline CDR1 and CDR2: SGHRS and YFSETQ. The length of the CDR3 is 16 residues. The V end was cut by 4 bases, the J end by 0 bases, with 13 bases between. DNA of the CDR3: TGCGCCAGCAGCCCCGGGTCCGTTGCAACTAATGAAAAACTGTTTTTT. This gives the protein CASSPGSVATNEKLFF.

Turning to this clone: The sample holds other DNA sequences that translate to the same CDR3. The genes are TRBV4-3 and TRBJ2-7, with D possibly matching TRBD2 (7 bases). This CDR3 is built from 14 residues. From germline, CDR1 is LGHNA and CDR2 YSLEER. Trimming removed 0 bases from V and 4 bases from J, with 10 bases in between. The CDR3 loop reads CASSQDRGAYEQYF. In DNA form, the CDR3 reads TGCGCCAGCAGCCAAGATCGGGGGGCGTACGAGCAGTACTTC.

This sequence joins TRBV6-5 and TRBJ2-5; TRBD1 might be the D (6 bases). The CDR3 loop spans 12 amino acids. Per germline, CDR1 MNHEY and CDR2 SVGAGI. Trimming took 6 bases from V and 8 from J, leaving 13 bases between them. The CDR3 is CASRVGQTTQYF. CDR3 nucleotides: TGTGCCAGCAGGGTTGGACAGACAACCCAGTACTTC.

V and J are TRBV5-1 and TRBJ2-6; 9 bases align to TRBD1. CDR1 is SGHRS and CDR2 is YFSETQ in the germline V gene. V shed 3 bases, J shed 10 bases, and the junction held 5 bases outside the gene matches. The CDR3 contains 14 residues. DNA for the CDR3: TGCGCCAGCAGCTACACGGGACAGGGAAACGTCCTGACTTTC. Translating it yields CASSYTGQGNVLTF.

The genes are TRBV4-3 and TRBJ2-7; TRBD2 matches at 9 bases. The V gene end was trimmed by 0 bases and the J gene end by 0 bases; junction bases not matched to a gene: 12. The CDR3 covers 19 residues. Germline V CDR1 and CDR2: LGHNA, YSLEER. The CDR3 DNA follows: TGCGCCAGCAGCCAAGAGCGGGCGGTGACTAGCGGATACTCCTACGAGCAGTACTTC. Its protein is CASSQERAVTSGYSYEQYF.

The rearrangement joins TRBV6-4 to TRBJ2-3; TRBD2 agrees at 8 bases. Per germline, CDR1 MRHNA and CDR2 SNTAGT. This CDR3 spans 16 amino acids. Trimming took 0 bases from V and 7 from J; bases not matched to a gene: 9. CDR3 coding DNA: TGTGCCAGCAGTGACTCGATGGGCGGGGGGTTTAATACGCAGTATTTT. Translating it yields CASSDSMGGGFNTQYF.

The chain uses TRBV15 and TRBJ1-5; the D gene is possibly TRBD1 (6 bases). This CDR3 comprises 14 residues. Germline V CDR1 and CDR2: LNHNV, YYDKDF (reference sequence). V was cut by 0 bases and J by 5 bases, with 8 bases left in between. CDR3 region: CATSRETGHQPQHF. In DNA, the CDR3 is TGTGCCACCAGCAGAGAAACAGGGCATCAGCCCCAGCATTTT.

The CDR3 DNA sequence: TGTGCCAGCAGTCCCGACAGGGGGCGAGTTCCCCAGCATTTT. It translates to CASSPDRGRVPQHF. The rearrangement uses TRBV28 and TRBJ1-5, with 10 bases fitting TRBD1. Looked up from germline, CDR1 is MDHEN and CDR2 is SYDVKM. CDR3 length: 14 residues. V was pared by 5 bases and J by 10 bases, with 8 bases of the junction left unmatched.

The chain has TRBV18 and TRBJ2-5; D gene ambiguous. The CDR3 contains 16 residues. V lost 1 base to trimming and J lost 2 bases, with 14 bases between them. Germline CDR1 reads KGHSH; CDR2 reads LQKENI. The CDR3 sequence: CASSPLPHPIQETQYF. As DNA, the CDR3 is TGTGCCAGCTCACCACTGCCACACCCAATACAAGAGACCCAGTACTTC.

CDR3 sequence: CASSSTLAGGPGELFF. CDR3 DNA sequence: TGTGCCAGCAGTTCCACACTAGCGGGGGGGCCCGGGGAGCTGTTTTTT. The V gene is TRBV27, the J gene TRBJ2-2; 13 nucleotides agree with TRBD2. The germline V gene encodes CDR1 MNHEY and CDR2 SMNVEV (reference sequence). V shed 4 bases and J 6 bases; nucleotides not matched to a gene: 5. The CDR3 has 16 amino acids.

V is TRBV27 and J is TRBJ1-5, with TRBD1 identical over 8 bases. Germline V CDR1 and CDR2: MNHEY, SMNVEV (reference sequence). This CDR3 has 15 residues. V was pared by 4 bases and J by 7 bases, with 9 bases of the junction left unmatched. CDR3 residues: CASSSVGQGWQPQHF. In DNA, the CDR3 is TGTGCCAGCAGTTCAGTTGGACAGGGCTGGCAGCCCCAGCATTTT.

Turning to this clone: Other DNA sequences in this sample translate to the same CDR3. The chain is built from TRBV14 and TRBJ1-2; a weak D match, TRBD1 (6 bases). V lost 6 bases and J lost 2, with 10 bases in between. This CDR3 contains 13 residues. Germline CDR1 and CDR2: SGHDN and FVKESK. CDR3 bases: TGTGCCAGCAGTCCGGACAGCAACTATGGCTACACCTTC. It encodes CASSPDSNYGYTF.

The V call is TRBV30, the J call TRBJ1-4; D not resolved. Trimming removed 5 bases at V and 8 bases at J, with 6 bases between. The CDR3 consists of 10 residues. The V gene's germline CDR1 is GTSNPN and CDR2 SVGIG (reference sequence). Written as DNA, the CDR3 is TGTGCCTGGGGGGAGGAAAAACTGTTTTTT. This translates into CAWGEEKLFF.

V usage is TRBV28 and J usage is TRBJ1-1; D not resolved. The CDR3 spans 12 residues. V was trimmed by 2 bases and J by 3 bases, leaving 4 bases between them. CDR1 and CDR2 from the germline V gene are MDHEN and SYDVKM. CDR3 sequence reads: CASSLRDTEAFF. CDR3 nucleotides: TGTGCCAGCAGTTTACGGGACACTGAAGCTTTCTTT.

The chain combines TRBV5-4 with TRBJ2-3; 7 positions agree with TRBD1. The CDR3 runs to 14 residues. With V trimmed by 3 bases and J by 4 bases, 5 bases remained unmatched. The germline V gene has CDR1 SGHNT and CDR2 YYREEE (reference sequence). The CDR3 DNA reads as TGTGCCAGCAGCTCGGGCGACAGGGCAGATACGCAGTATTTT. Translated: CASSSGDRADTQYF.

V usage is TRBV11-2 and J usage is TRBJ1-2, with 7 bases aligning to TRBD1. The CDR3 runs 14 residues. The germline gives CDR1 SGHAT, CDR2 FQNNGV. V lost 6 bases to trimming and J lost 5 bases; unmatched junction nucleotides: 9. Here the CDR3 DNA reads TGTGCCAGCAGAAAGGCGGACAGGTTGTATGGCTACACCTTC. As protein: CASRKADRLYGYTF.